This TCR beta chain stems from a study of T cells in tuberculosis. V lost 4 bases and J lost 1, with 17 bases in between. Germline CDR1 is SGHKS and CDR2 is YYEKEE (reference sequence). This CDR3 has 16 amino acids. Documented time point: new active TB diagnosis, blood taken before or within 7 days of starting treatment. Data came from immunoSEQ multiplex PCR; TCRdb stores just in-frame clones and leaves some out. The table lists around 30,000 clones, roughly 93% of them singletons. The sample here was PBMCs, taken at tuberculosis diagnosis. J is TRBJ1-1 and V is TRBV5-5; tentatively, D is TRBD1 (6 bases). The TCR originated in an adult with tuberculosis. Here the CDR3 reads CASSRPRGAENTEAFF. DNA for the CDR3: TGTGCCAGCAGCCGACCTCGGGGGGCGGAGAACACTGAAGCTTTCTTT.